The entry that follows covers one T cell receptor (beta chain) sequence. What it binds is not known. This sample is part of a study of T-cell reconstitution after alpha-beta-depleted transplantation in children. Overall study results and limits: One year post-transplant, T-cell counts and diversity were largely derived from T cells produced anew. Expanded graft clones numbering several hundred reportedly gave rise to alpha-beta T cells about two months after transplant. Surviving recipient T cells and thymic progenitors produced the high day-60 TCRbeta diversity seen in some patients.

Unique molecular identifiers were built into the TCRbeta library. TCRdb re-called the PCR reads with MiXCR, one entry per CDR3 protein. The sample consists of 530,000 or so distinct CDR3 sequences, 25% to 30% of them appearing once. The receptor was derived from a boy under three years old with Wiskott-Aldrich syndrome, due to receive a stem cell transplant. Here the sequenced sample was PBMCs, taken before TCRalphabeta/CD19-depleted stem cell transplant.

The DNA for the CDR3 is TGTGCCAGCAGTCCGCAGGGCGGGGGAACTACTGAGCAGTACTTC. It is translated as CASSPQGGGTTEQYF. This chain joins TRBV28 and TRBJ2-7; TRBD2 agrees at 7 bases. After removal of 5 bases from V and 7 bases from J, the junction contained 14 bases not matched to a gene. Germline values: CDR1 MDHEN, CDR2 SYDVKM. The CDR3 is made up of 15 amino acids.